This T cell receptor (beta chain) comes out of a study of shared clonotypes between healthy human individuals. Study overall: For every donor, three CD4 naive, three CD4 memory, two CD8 naive and one CD8 memory plates were used. Study-wide points: Larger richness was generally estimated for naive than memory subsets. Clonotype sharing among the donors was expected to vary with sequencing depth.

As to this clone: Its antigen is still unknown.

CD45RO-negative cells were positively selected for CCR7, leaving out terminally differentiated effector memory CD45RA+ cells. Method: immunoSEQ multiplex PCR; TCRdb's copy keeps in-frame clones and lacks some. The sample yields around 1.9 million clones, roughly 93% seen once. Between the trimmed V and J ends, which lost 2 bases and 0 bases, there was a span of 8 bases. CDR1 MDHEN and CDR2 SYDVKM come from the germline V gene. The CDR3 runs 16 residues. The rearrangement uses TRBV28 and TRBJ2-6; D not certain. This receptor was obtained from a young man in good health. Some clones in this sample may be carry-over from other donors' samples. The sequenced material came from naive CD8+ T cells from PBMCs. CDR3 protein: CASSLLLGSGANVLTF. In DNA, the CDR3 is TGTGCCAGCAGTTTACTATTGGGCTCTGGGGCCAACGTCCTGACTTTC. The whole variable domain, filled in from reference TRBV28 and TRBJ2-6, reads DVKVTQSSRYLVKRTGEKVFLECVQDMDHENMFWYRQDPGLGLRLIYFSYDVKMKEKGDIPEGYSVSREKKERFSLILESASTNQTSMYLCASSLLLGSGANVLTFGAGSRLTVL.